The 21 T cell receptor beta chains listed next were all sequenced from one sample in a study of Ad26.COV2.S vaccination and SARS-CoV-2 variants. Stated treatment: around 19 received Ad26.COV2.S at low or high dose, single or two shots; 5 received placebo; per-sample allocation not given. Sample collection was performed on day 63 after the first vaccine or placebo injection. Sequencing was performed with immunoSEQ multiplex PCR; in TCRdb, only in-frame clones are kept and a portion is missing. The repertoire holds hundreds of thousands of clones, approximately 90% seen once, with about 4.6% in the top ten. Specimen: peripheral blood, collected in a trial of Ad26.COV2.S vaccine versus placebo. Receptor source: a person between 18 and 60 years old who received the Ad26.COV2.S COVID-19 vaccine or a placebo.

The CDR3 here is CASSLLGDGYTF. DNA of the CDR3: TGTGCCAGCAGTTTACTAGGGGATGGCTACACCTTC. The chain joins TRBV12-3 or TRBV12-4 to TRBJ1-2, with a tentative D call TRBD1 (5 bases). The CDR3 loop spans 12 amino acids. The ends were cut back, 2 bases at V and 6 bases at J, with 7 bases in the middle.

V is TRBV5-4 and J is TRBJ1-1, with a tentative D call TRBD1 (5 bases). Germline CDR1 SGHNT, CDR2 YYREEE (reference sequence). The CDR3 spans 14 residues. V lost 4 bases, J lost 4 bases, and 14 bases lay in between. CDR3 region: CASSLGLGGTEAFF. CDR3 nucleotides: TGTGCCAGCAGCCTGGGGCTTGGGGGCACTGAAGCTTTCTTT.

Only one count was recorded for this clone. The chain uses TRBV21-1 and TRBJ2-3; TRBD1 reflects the table's D call only, with no check against the DNA. TRBV21-1 is designated a pseudogene. The CDR3 contains 16 residues. The CDR3 loop reads CASSKRGQPLTDTQYF. The CDR3 DNA sequence: TGTGCCAGCAGCAAAAGGGGTCAACCCCTCACAGATACGCAGTATTTT.

The chain recombines TRBV24-1 with TRBJ2-1; 11 bases are a match to TRBD2. The CDR3 is 17 residues long. The J segment lost 8 bases and the V segment lost 6 bases, leaving 14 bases of the junction unmatched. Germline CDR1 reads KGHDR; CDR2 reads SFDVKD. The CDR3 here is CATSSSELAGVEDEQFF. The CDR3 nucleotides are TGTGCCACCAGTAGTTCGGAACTAGCGGGAGTAGAGGATGAGCAGTTCTTC.

The CDR3 here is CASGPVATNEKLFF. CDR3 nucleotides: TGTGCCAGCGGCCCAGTTGCAACTAATGAAAAACTGTTTTTT. V is TRBV6-5 and J is TRBJ1-4; D is unclear. CDR3 length: 14 residues. Germline V gene sequence: CDR1 MNHEY, CDR2 SVGAGI. Trimming shortened V by 8 bases and J by 0 bases, and 10 bases separated the two germline ends.

V usage is TRBV24-1 and J usage is TRBJ2-3; D could derive from TRBD1 or TRBD2 (5 bases each). Germline V gene data show CDR1 as KGHDR and CDR2 as SFDVKD. The V end was cut by 2 bases, the J end by 0 bases, with 11 bases between. The CDR3 is 16 amino acids. The CDR3 reads CATSDSGTVSTDTQYF. CDR3 in DNA: TGTGCCACCAGTGATTCCGGGACGGTTAGCACAGATACGCAGTATTTT.

This chain connects TRBV6-5 to TRBJ1-1; D perhaps matches TRBD1 (6 bases). V was shortened by 5 bases and J by 1 base, with 14 bases between the two germline ends. Per the germline V gene, CDR1 is MNHEY and CDR2 is SVGAGI. The CDR3 loop spans 15 amino acids. The CDR3 protein is CASSISGTPNTEAFF. The CDR3 DNA is TGTGCCAGCAGTATATCCGGGACACCGAACACTGAAGCTTTCTTT.

This clone was found once. The CDR3, as DNA: TGTGCCAGCAGTGCGGGCTCGGGACCGCGTTTAGTGCAGTTCTTC. It translates to CASSAGSGPRLVQFF. The rearrangement uses TRBV25-1 and TRBJ2-1; D is perhaps TRBD1 or TRBD2 (5 bases each). The germline V gene has CDR1 MGHDK and CDR2 SYGVNS. Trimming pared 4 bases from V and 12 bases from J, leaving 22 bases between. CDR3 length: 15 amino acids.

Concerning this clone: Within the sample, other DNA sequences also encode this same CDR3. The J gene is TRBJ2-6, the V gene TRBV25-1; D gene ambiguous. Between the trimmed V and J ends, which lost 2 bases and 4 bases, there was a span of 9 bases. In germline, CDR1 is MGHDK, CDR2 SYGVNS. The CDR3 runs to 15 residues. CDR3 in amino acids: CASSEVGSGANVLTF. In nucleotides, the CDR3 is TGTGCCAGCAGTGAAGTAGGGTCCGGGGCCAACGTCCTGACTTTC.

The chain combines TRBV19 with TRBJ2-7; the D is unclear. Germline-derived CDR1 and CDR2 are LNHDA and SQIVND (reference sequence). This CDR3 is 14 amino acids long. Trimming stripped 5 bases from V and 0 bases from J, with 11 bases between. CDR3 in amino acids: CASSPDESSYEQYF. The CDR3 DNA reads as TGTGCCAGTAGTCCCGATGAATCCTCCTACGAGCAGTACTTC. Full variable domain (remainder filled in from reference TRBV19 and TRBJ2-7): DGGITQSPKYLFRKEGQNVTLSCEQNLNHDAMYWYRQDPGQGLRLIYYSQIVNDFQKGDIAEGYSVSREKKESFPLTVTSAQKNPTAFYLCASSPDESSYEQYFGPGTRLTVT.

The chain recombines TRBV25-1 with TRBJ2-1; D might be TRBD1 (6 bases). Per the germline V gene, CDR1 is MGHDK and CDR2 is SYGVNS. The CDR3 sequence is 13 residues long. V was clipped by 7 bases and J by 3 bases, with 10 bases between them. The CDR3 region is CASNDRLYNEQFF. The DNA of the CDR3 is TGTGCCAGCAACGACAGGCTCTACAATGAGCAGTTCTTC.

The rearrangement links TRBV18 to TRBJ2-3; D uncertain. Trimming took 3 bases from V and 2 from J, leaving 12 bases between them. The germline V gene encodes CDR1 KGHSH and CDR2 LQKENI. The CDR3 consists of 15 residues. In nucleotides, the CDR3 is TGTGCCAGCTCACCCCCGTCCCTAGACACAGATACGCAGTATTTT. It translates to CASSPPSLDTDTQYF.

V is TRBV11-2 and J is TRBJ1-6, with D perhaps matching TRBD1 (5 bases). CDR3 length: 16 amino acids. CDR1 SGHAT and CDR2 FQNNGV come from the germline V gene. Trimming cost V 1 base and J 5 bases, with 12 bases left between them. The CDR3 DNA sequence: TGTGCCAGCAGCTTAGGGGGCAGGCAGAATAATTCACCCCTCCACTTT. This gives the protein CASSLGGRQNNSPLHF.

The chain is built from TRBV30 and TRBJ2-7, with a tentative D call TRBD1 (5 bases). Between the trimmed V and J ends, which lost 0 bases and 1 base, there was a span of 10 bases. The germline V gene encodes CDR1 GTSNPN and CDR2 SVGIG (reference sequence). The CDR3 covers 14 residues. CDR3 residues: CAWSVLAGSYEQYF. In DNA form, the CDR3 reads TGTGCCTGGAGTGTACTTGCAGGGTCCTACGAGCAGTACTTC.

This chain joins TRBV7-8 and TRBJ1-1; TRBD1 aligns across 8 bases. CDR1 SGHVS and CDR2 FQNEAQ come from the germline V gene. Germline trimming cut 5 bases from V and 4 bases from J; bases unmatched to any gene: 12. The CDR3 is made up of 16 amino acids. Written as DNA, the CDR3 is TGTGCCAGCAGCATACAGACAGGGGTGGGAACCACTGAAGCTTTCTTT. It yields the protein CASSIQTGVGTTEAFF.

The V and J genes are TRBV10-3 and TRBJ2-3; 12 bases are shared with TRBD1. Per germline, CDR1 ENHRY and CDR2 SYGVKD. The ends lost 4 bases at V and 7 bases at J; junction bases unmatched: 9. CDR3 length: 16 amino acids. CDR3 sequence (DNA): TGTGCCATCAGTGGCGGCGGGACAGGGGGCACGAATACGCAGTATTTT. Amino acids: CAISGGGTGGTNTQYF.

The chain combines TRBV30 with TRBJ1-1; D is unclear. V shed 2 bases and J shed 4 bases, with 8 bases lying between them. CDR3 length: 12 residues. CDR1 and CDR2 from the germline V gene are GTSNPN and SVGIG (reference sequence). CDR3 nucleotides: TGTGCCTGGAGTCCCCAAGGCACTGAAGCTTTCTTT. It encodes CAWSPQGTEAFF.

This clone appeared once. This chain uses TRBV11-2 with TRBJ1-2, with TRBD1 matching over 8 bases. The CDR3 is made up of 14 amino acids. The J segment lost 6 bases and the V segment lost 1 base, leaving 4 bases of the junction unmatched. From germline, CDR1 is SGHAT and CDR2 FQNNGV. The CDR3 nucleotides are TGTGCCAGCAGCTTAGGCCGGGGACAGGATGGCTACACCTTC. It codes for CASSLGRGQDGYTF.

V usage is TRBV7-2 and J usage is TRBJ1-6; no reliable D call. The CDR3 runs to 13 residues. The germline CDR1 and CDR2 sequences are SGHTA and FQGNSA. The V end lost 0 bases, the J end lost 8 bases, and 5 bases lay between the germline ends. The CDR3 spells CASSLAQDSPLHF. CDR3 DNA sequence: TGTGCCAGCAGCTTAGCCCAGGATTCACCCCTCCACTTT. The full variable domain, in which reference TRBV7-2 and TRBJ1-6 provide the parts outside the CDR3, is GAGVSQSPSNKVTEKGKDVELRCDPISGHTALYWYRQSLGQGLEFLIYFQGNSAPDKSGLPSDRFSAERTGGSVSTLTIQRTQQEDSAVYLCASSLAQDSPLHFGNGTRLTVT.

The chain recombines TRBV13 with TRBJ1-2, with 8 bases aligning to TRBD1. The CDR3 consists of 19 residues. Looked up from germline, CDR1 is PRHDT and CDR2 is FYEKMQ (reference sequence). Trimming cost V 3 bases and J 4 bases; bases outside gene matches: 19. This chain's CDR3 is CASSLGPGTGFGLGYGYTF. The CDR3 DNA is TGTGCCAGCAGCTTGGGCCCGGGGACAGGTTTTGGTCTCGGCTATGGCTACACCTTC.

This clone has only one observation. The rearrangement uses TRBV21-1 and TRBJ2-1. TRBV21-1 is termed a pseudogene. This CDR3 spans 11 amino acids. CDR3 DNA sequence: TGTGCCAGCAGCAAGGGGTCTGAGCAGTTCTTC. It codes for CASSKGSEQFF.